This T cell receptor beta chain was retrieved from a study of T cells in Graves' hyperthyroidism and ophthalmopathy. Many counts were recorded for this clonotype. RNA transcripts yielded amplified TCR beta CDR3 regions. HTBI primers were the set used in a first-round RT-PCR of the TCR CDR3. TCRdb passed the multiplex PCR reads through MiXCR, listing each CDR3 protein once. The sample has hundreds of thousands of distinct CDR3 sequences; 18% are singletons. The germline V gene encodes CDR1 KGHDR and CDR2 SFDVKD. V was clipped by 4 bases and J by 5 bases; unmatched bases: 4. The CDR3 consists of 15 residues. Diagnosis relied on clinical symptoms, serum thyroxine and TRAb, thyroid ultrasound and orbital computed tomography.

This rearrangement joins TRBV24-1 to TRBJ2-5; 12 nucleotides align to TRBD2. Sequencing was performed on blood. The TCR originated in a man in his forties with Graves' hyperthyroidism. CDR3 sequence reads: CATSDPGTSGETQYF. CDR3 DNA: TGTGCCACCAGTGACCCCGGGACTAGCGGGGAGACCCAGTACTTC.